This T cell receptor (beta chain) was sequenced in a study of technical replicates of blood from a few donors. CDR3 length: 15 amino acids. Trimming took off 1 base at V and 6 bases at J, with 13 bases between the two ends. Germline lookup yields CDR1 SEHNR and CDR2 FQNEAQ (reference sequence). Measured with immunoSEQ multiplex PCR; TCRdb has only the in-frame clones, and not every one. The sample has about 82,000 clones, roughly 95% seen once. Sequenced: T cells isolated from PBMCs. The chain employs TRBV7-9 and TRBJ2-1; tentative D call: TRBD2 (5 bases). The clonotype originates from a human donor in good health. The CDR3 DNA reads as TGTGCCAGCAGCTTAGACCGGGAATGGGGCAATGAGCAGTTCTTC. It translates to CASSLDREWGNEQFF.